A single sample gave rise to the 14 T cell receptor beta chains below, sequenced in a study of Graves' ophthalmopathy and Graves' hyperthyroidism. Amplified material comprised TCR beta CDR3 regions derived from RNA transcripts. RT-PCR with HTBI primers came first, then second-round multiplex PCR. One entry per CDR3 protein results from TCRdb running MiXCR on the multiplex PCR reads. The sample contains roughly 700,000 distinct CDR3 sequences, 35% to 50% of which appear only once. The sequenced sample consisted of peripheral blood. Source of these receptors: an adult man with Graves' ophthalmopathy.

The chain is built from TRBV2 and TRBJ2-7; D may be TRBD2 (5 bases). The CDR3 is made up of 12 amino acids. Germline V gives CDR1 SNHLY, CDR2 FYNNEI. V was clipped by 2 bases and J by 9 bases, with 11 bases between them. CDR3 DNA: TGTGCCAGCAGTGAAAGCGGAGAACGGCAGTACTTC. It codes for CASSESGERQYF.

This chain connects TRBV29-1 to TRBJ1-4; D is undetermined. The CDR3 loop spans 12 amino acids. V was trimmed by 8 bases and J by 0 bases, leaving 7 bases between them. CDR1 is SQVTM and CDR2 is ANQGSEA in the germline V gene. In DNA form, the CDR3 reads TGCAGCATAGATGCAACTAATGAAAAACTGTTTTTT. Protein: CSIDATNEKLFF.

In its sample, this clonotype was seen many times. The junction shows a germline mismatch at one end, possibly a read error. The chain employs TRBV10-2 and TRBJ2-7; D is possibly TRBD2 (5 bases). The CDR3 runs to 12 residues. Germline-derived CDR1 and CDR2 are WSHSY and SAAADI. The CDR3 bases are TGTGCCAGCGGAAGAAGCTCCTACGAGCAGTACTTC. Its translation: CASGRSSYEQYF.

The V and J genes are TRBV29-1 and TRBJ1-6, with 12 positions matching TRBD1. Germline trimming cut 6 bases from V and 8 bases from J; bases unmatched to any gene: 5. Germline loops: CDR1 SQVTM, CDR2 ANQGSEA. The CDR3 totals 14 residues. The CDR3 sequence is CSVSGQGADSPLHF. CDR3 DNA: TGCAGCGTGTCGGGACAGGGGGCTGATTCACCCCTCCACTTT.

The chain uses TRBV7-9 and TRBJ1-6, with D perhaps matching TRBD1 (5 bases). Trimming took 3 bases from V and 5 from J, leaving 17 bases between them. The CDR3 runs 17 residues. Germline V gene data show CDR1 as SEHNR and CDR2 as FQNEAQ (reference sequence). Here the CDR3 DNA reads TGTGCCAGCAGCTTGGTTCTCTCGGGGCTCAATAATTCACCCCTCCACTTT. Translated: CASSLVLSGLNNSPLHF.

This clonotype was recorded a few times. The gene calls are TRBV10-3 and TRBJ2-7; the D call may be TRBD1 or TRBD2 (5 bases each). Germline V gene data show CDR1 as ENHRY and CDR2 as SYGVKD. The CDR3 totals 14 residues. The V and J ends lost 2 bases and 6 bases respectively, with 14 bases between them. CDR3 amino acids: CAISELGTSGEQYF. The CDR3 coding sequence is TGTGCCATCAGTGAGCTTGGGACCTCCGGCGAGCAGTACTTC.

This clonotype was detected once. The chain links TRBV2 to TRBJ1-2; possibly TRBD1 for D (5 bases). CDR1 is SNHLY and CDR2 is FYNNEI in the germline V gene. Trimming pared 2 bases from V and 6 bases from J, leaving 7 bases between. The CDR3 sequence is 12 residues long. The CDR3 here is CASSEWGHGYTF. CDR3 DNA sequence: TGTGCCAGCAGTGAATGGGGCCATGGCTACACCTTC.

The chain links TRBV2 to TRBJ2-3, with TRBD1 matching over 7 bases. CDR1 and CDR2 from the germline V gene are SNHLY and FYNNEI. After removal of 6 bases from V and 2 bases from J, the junction contained 5 bases not matched to a gene. The CDR3 covers 14 residues. The CDR3 DNA follows: TGTGCCAGCAGCCGAACAGGGGACACAGATACGCAGTATTTT. Amino acids: CASSRTGDTDTQYF.

This clonotype appeared a few times. The chain recombines TRBV12-3 or TRBV12-4 with TRBJ2-7; tentatively, D is TRBD2 (5 bases). Trimming removed 0 bases at V and 2 bases at J, with 14 bases between. The CDR3 is 16 residues long. The CDR3 nucleotides read TGTGCCAGCAGTTTAGCCGGGAAAAAAAGGGCCTACGAGCAGTACTTC. Residues: CASSLAGKKRAYEQYF.

This clonotype was detected a few times. It is unclear where the CDR3 begins or ends on the DNA, so no DNA is shown, and the CDR3 is as TCRdb lists it. The chain combines TRBV10-2 with TRBJ2-6; TRBD1 is the table's D call, not checked against the DNA. Germline V gives CDR1 WSHSY, CDR2 SAAADI. With termini counted, the CDR3 has 12 amino acids. The CDR3: CASVGAGNTEAF.

This clonotype was observed many times. The chain couples TRBV12-3 or TRBV12-4 to TRBJ1-2, with a possible D match to TRBD1 (6 bases). V was trimmed by 7 bases and J by 0 bases, leaving 15 bases between them. This CDR3 comprises 15 residues. CDR3 nucleotide sequence: TGTGCCAGCACTATTCCCGGGACACCTAACTATGGCTACACCTTC. Translation gives CASTIPGTPNYGYTF.

This sequence joins TRBV20-1 and TRBJ2-7, with TRBD2 identical over 10 bases. Germline V gene sequence: CDR1 DFQATT, CDR2 SNEGSKA (reference sequence). Trimming at V came to 7 bases and at J to 1 base, leaving 7 bases not matched to a gene. The CDR3 length is 14 residues. CDR3 region: CSVLTSGLSYEQYF. CDR3 DNA: TGCAGTGTTTTGACTAGCGGGCTTTCCTACGAGCAGTACTTC.

This clonotype appeared a few times. The V gene is TRBV7-2, the J gene TRBJ2-7; tentative D call: TRBD1 (5 bases). Germline values: CDR1 SGHTA, CDR2 FQGNSA. CDR3 length: 14 residues. V was clipped by 0 bases and J by 3 bases, with 9 bases between them. CDR3 sequence (DNA): TGTGCCAGCAGCTTAGCGGGGCGGAACTACGAGCAGTACTTC. Translating gives CASSLAGRNYEQYF.

Concerning this clonotype: In this CDR3 the conserved last residue, phenylalanine or tryptophan, is missing, so a read error is likely. Because the CDR3's place on the DNA is in doubt, the DNA is left out and the CDR3 is given as listed by TCRdb. The V call is TRBV15, the J call TRBJ2-7; no DNA check was done on the table's D call, TRBD1. The CDR3 length equals 8 residues, ends included. The germline V gene encodes CDR1 LNHNV and CDR2 YYDKDF (reference sequence). The CDR3 spells CATGPPYS.